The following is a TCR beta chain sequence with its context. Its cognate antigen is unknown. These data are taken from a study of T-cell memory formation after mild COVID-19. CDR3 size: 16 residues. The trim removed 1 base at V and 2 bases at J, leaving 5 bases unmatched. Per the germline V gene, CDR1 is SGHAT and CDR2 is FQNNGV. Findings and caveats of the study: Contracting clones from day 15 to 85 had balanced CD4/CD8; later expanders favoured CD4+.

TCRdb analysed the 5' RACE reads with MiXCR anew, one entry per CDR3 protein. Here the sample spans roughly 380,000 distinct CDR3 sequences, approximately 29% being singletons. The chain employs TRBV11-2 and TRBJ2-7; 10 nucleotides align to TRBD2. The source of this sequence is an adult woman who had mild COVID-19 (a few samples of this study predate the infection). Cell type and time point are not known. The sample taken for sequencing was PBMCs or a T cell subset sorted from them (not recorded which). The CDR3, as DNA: TGTGCCAGCAGCTTAGGGCTAGCGGGAGCTACCTACGAGCAGTACTTC. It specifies CASSLGLAGATYEQYF. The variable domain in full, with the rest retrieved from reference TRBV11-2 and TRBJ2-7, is EAGVAQSPRYKIIEKRQSVAFWCNPISGHATLYWYQQILGQGPKLLIQFQNNGVVDDSQLPKDRFSAERLKGVDSTLKIQPAKLEDSAVYLCASSLGLAGATYEQYFGPGTRLTVT.